Listed below are T cell receptor beta chains from one sample, sequenced in a study of blood T cell repertoires in COVID-19. Sequencing was performed with immunoSEQ multiplex PCR; in TCRdb, only in-frame clones are kept and a portion is missing. Of approximately 250,000 clones listed, around nine tenths are singletons. Sample: peripheral blood. These receptor sequences come from a woman in her 70s with COVID-19, enrolled during active disease. The CDR3 runs from the conserved cysteine through the conserved F or W. Fields, in order: V gene, D gene, J gene, clone size, CDR3 protein, CDR3 DNA. A D gene is named only where the DNA matches it firmly. A clone size is listed for some rows: how often the clone was seen (once, few, many), or a class if it is expanded.

TRBV11-2	-	TRBJ2-7	-	CASSLVQTGNYEQYF	TGTGCCAGCAGCTTAGTGCAGACAGGCAACTACGAGCAGTACTTC
TRBV18	TRBD2	TRBJ2-1	-	CASSLNPTSGVYNEQFF	TGTGCCAGCTCACTTAATCCGACTAGCGGGGTTTACAATGAGCAGTTCTTC
TRBV7-3	-	TRBJ2-3	-	CASSKGDYRPGSTDTQYF	TGTGCCAGCAGCAAGGGGGACTACCGACCGGGAAGCACAGATACGCAGTATTTT
TRBV24-1	TRBD1	TRBJ2-2	-	CATSTNRGRTGELFF	TGTGCCACCAGCACAAACAGGGGGCGGACCGGGGAGCTGTTTTTT
TRBV19	-	TRBJ2-5	-	CASSMSTGRGFQETQYF	TGTGCCAGTAGTATGTCTACGGGTAGGGGCTTTCAAGAGACCCAGTACTTC
TRBV18	-	TRBJ2-1	once	CASSPVQVAEQFF	TGTGCCAGCTCACCAGTACAGGTGGCTGAGCAGTTCTTC
TRBV30	-	TRBJ1-1	-	CAWSPNLGGTEAFF	TGTGCCTGGAGTCCCAACCTCGGAGGGACTGAAGCTTTCTTT
TRBV3-1/TRBV3-2	-	TRBJ2-1	-	CASSQGGYEQFF	TGTGCCAGCAGCCAAGGAGGCTACGAGCAGTTCTTC
TRBV7-2	-	TRBJ1-5	-	CASSSNRVQPQHF	TGTGCCAGCAGCTCGAACAGGGTTCAGCCCCAGCATTTT
TRBV28	-	TRBJ2-1	-	CASTTDSLPPYNEQFF	TGTGCCAGCACCACCGACTCCCTACCACCGTACAATGAGCAGTTCTTC
TRBV28	TRBD1	TRBJ1-2	once	CASRPPTGGHGYTF	TGTGCCAGCAGACCACCGACAGGGGGTCATGGCTACACCTTC
TRBV5-4	TRBD2	TRBJ2-2	-	CASSPGLGTGELFF	TGTGCCAGCAGCCCGGGACTAGGGACCGGGGAGCTGTTTTTT
TRBV19	-	TRBJ1-4	-	CASSTTARGNEKLFF	TGTGCCAGTAGTACGACCGCACGGGGGAATGAAAAACTGTTTTTT
TRBV9	-	TRBJ1-5	-	CASSGNYQPQHF	TGTGCCAGCAGCGGTAATTATCAGCCCCAGCATTTT
TRBV4-2	TRBD2	TRBJ2-1	-	CASSQVGRERYNEQFF	TGTGCCAGCAGCCAAGTGGGGCGGGAGAGGTACAATGAGCAGTTCTTC
TRBV7-9	TRBD2	TRBJ2-1	-	CASSLDWAGAENEQFF	TGTGCCAGCAGCTTAGACTGGGCGGGAGCGGAAAATGAGCAGTTCTTC
TRBV6-2/TRBV6-3	-	TRBJ1-1	-	CASSPSHFGGGGYQTEAFF	TGTGCCAGCAGTCCCTCGCATTTTGGGGGGGGAGGTTATCAGACTGAAGCTTTCTTT
TRBV24-1	TRBD1	TRBJ2-3	-	CATSGWDSSTDTQYF	TGTGCCACCAGTGGCTGGGACAGTAGCACAGATACGCAGTATTTT
TRBV5-1	TRBD1	TRBJ2-5	-	CASSLDGRGPETQYF	TGCGCCAGCAGCTTGGATGGCAGGGGGCCTGAGACCCAGTACTTC
TRBV11-3	TRBD1	TRBJ1-1	-	CASSHRGQGGNTEAFF	TGTGCCAGCAGCCATAGGGGACAGGGGGGGAACACTGAAGCTTTCTTT
TRBV5-4	TRBD2	TRBJ2-3	once	CASSLGSGAGDTQYF	TGTGCCAGCTCCTTGGGGAGCGGGGCGGGGGATACGCAGTATTTT
TRBV7-9	-	TRBJ2-3	few	CASSPDERSTDTQYF	TGTGCCAGCAGCCCAGATGAGCGGAGCACAGATACGCAGTATTTT
TRBV28	TRBD2	TRBJ2-3	-	CASSFFGRTSGRDSTDTQYF	TGTGCCAGCAGTTTTTTCGGACGGACTAGCGGGAGGGATAGCACAGATACGCAGTATTTT
TRBV20-1	TRBD1	TRBJ1-5	-	CSASRDRDQPQHF	TGCAGTGCTAGTCGCGACAGGGATCAGCCCCAGCATTTT
TRBV5-1	-	TRBJ2-5	-	CASSFRGPGFAERETQYF	TGCGCCAGCAGCTTTCGTGGGCCCGGATTTGCAGAAAGAGAGACCCAGTACTTC
TRBV28	TRBD2	TRBJ2-1	-	CASDGTSVNNEQFF	TGTGCCAGCGACGGGACTAGCGTTAACAATGAGCAGTTCTTC
TRBV6-4	TRBD2	TRBJ2-5	-	CASPRLAGGEETQYF	TGTGCCAGCCCCCGACTAGCGGGAGGGGAAGAGACCCAGTACTTC
TRBV6-5	-	TRBJ1-2	-	CASSPQGHYGYTF	TGTGCCAGCAGCCCACAGGGTCACTATGGCTACACCTTC
TRBV5-8	-	TRBJ1-5	-	CASSPGQYSRRPQHF	TGTGCCAGCAGCCCGGGACAATACAGTCGGCGGCCCCAGCATTTT
TRBV6-5	-	TRBJ2-2	once	CASSRRGQTGELFF	TGTGCCAGCAGCCGAAGAGGACAGACCGGGGAGCTGTTTTTT
TRBV27	-	TRBJ1-1	once	CASSIRPGGTEAFF	TGTGCCAGCAGTATCCGACCGGGGGGCACTGAAGCTTTCTTT
TRBV19	TRBD1	TRBJ1-2	-	CASSIRQGKEDGYTF	TGTGCCAGTAGTATTCGACAGGGAAAAGAGGATGGCTACACCTTC
TRBV19	TRBD1	TRBJ1-5	-	CASSTSDRGDQPQHF	TGTGCCAGTAGTACCTCGGACAGGGGGGATCAGCCCCAGCATTTT
TRBV7-9	-	TRBJ2-7	-	CASSYDKYEQYF	TGTGCCAGCAGCTACGACAAGTACGAGCAGTACTTC
TRBV6-1	TRBD2	TRBJ2-7	-	CASREGLAGYYEQYF	TGTGCCAGCAGGGAAGGACTAGCGGGGTACTACGAGCAGTACTTC
TRBV9	-	TRBJ2-1	-	CASSGILRTSSYNEQFF	TGTGCCAGCAGCGGTATCCTGCGGACAAGCTCCTACAATGAGCAGTTCTTC
TRBV21-1	-	TRBJ2-7	-	CASTWASGTVSYEQYF	-
TRBV9	TRBD1	TRBJ2-1	-	CASSVGDRYNEQFF	TGTGCCAGCAGCGTAGGGGACAGATACAATGAGCAGTTCTTC
TRBV7-9	TRBD2	TRBJ2-7	-	CASSLGAGLNEQYF	TGTGCCAGCAGCTTAGGAGCGGGATTGAACGAGCAGTACTTC